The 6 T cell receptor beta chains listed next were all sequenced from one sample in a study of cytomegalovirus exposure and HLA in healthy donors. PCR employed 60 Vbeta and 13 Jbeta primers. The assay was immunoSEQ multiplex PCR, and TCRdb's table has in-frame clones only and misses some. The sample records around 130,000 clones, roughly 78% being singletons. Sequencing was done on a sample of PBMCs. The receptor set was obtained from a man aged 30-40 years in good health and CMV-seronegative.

CDR3 in DNA: TGTGCCAGCAGCTTAATACAACGGCTAGCGGGAGGATCCTACGAGCAGTACTTC. Its translation: CASSLIQRLAGGSYEQYF. The V gene is TRBV7-2, the J gene TRBJ2-5; 11 positions agree with TRBD2. The J call may be incorrect, as the DNA end agrees better with TRBJ2-7. The CDR3 has 18 amino acids. CDR1 and CDR2 (germline): SGHTA, FQGNSA.

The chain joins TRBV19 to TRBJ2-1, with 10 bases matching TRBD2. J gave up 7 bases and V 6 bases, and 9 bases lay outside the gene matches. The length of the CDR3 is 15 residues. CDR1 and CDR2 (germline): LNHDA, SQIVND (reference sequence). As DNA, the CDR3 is TGTGCCAGTAGGCTAGCGGGAGACTGGTCAAATGAGCAGTTCTTC. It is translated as CASRLAGDWSNEQFF.

CDR3 sequence reads: CASSPGQGMAETQYF. As DNA, the CDR3 is TGTGCCAGCAGCCCAGGACAGGGTATGGCGGAGACCCAGTACTTC. The V call is TRBV5-6, the J call TRBJ2-5; 8 bases are a match to TRBD1. The germline CDR1 and CDR2 sequences are SGHDT and YYEEEE. J was trimmed by 5 bases and V by 4 bases; bases with no gene match: 10. The CDR3 totals 15 residues.

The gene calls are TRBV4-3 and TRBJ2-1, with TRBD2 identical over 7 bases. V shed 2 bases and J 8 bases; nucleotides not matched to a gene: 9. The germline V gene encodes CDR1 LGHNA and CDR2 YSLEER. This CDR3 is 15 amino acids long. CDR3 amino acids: CASSQFRGSGDEQFF. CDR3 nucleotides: TGCGCCAGCAGCCAATTTCGCGGGAGTGGGGATGAGCAGTTCTTC.

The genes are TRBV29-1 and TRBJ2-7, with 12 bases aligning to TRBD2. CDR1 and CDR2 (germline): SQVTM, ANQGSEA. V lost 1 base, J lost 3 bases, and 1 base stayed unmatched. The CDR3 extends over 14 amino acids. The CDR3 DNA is TGCAGCGTTGAAGGACTAGCGGGAGTCTACGAGCAGTACTTC. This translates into CSVEGLAGVYEQYF.

The CDR3 loop reads CASKKTPGTEAFF. DNA for the CDR3: TGTGCCAGCAAGAAAACGCCGGGCACTGAAGCTTTCTTT. This sequence joins TRBV6-5 and TRBJ1-1; D gene uncertain. Germline V gene lookup returns CDR1 MNHEY and CDR2 SVGAGI. Deletions cut 7 bases from V and 4 bases from J, with 13 bases between. CDR3 length: 13 amino acids.